Below, 20 T cell receptor beta chains from the same sample are listed, as sequenced in a study of T cell repertoires in cytomegalovirus infection. TCRdb re-called the reads through MiXCR, storing one row per CDR3 protein. Among around 450,000 distinct CDR3 sequences listed, about 11% were seen once. Sequenced material: PBMCs. These receptors originate from a human donor in good health (CMV status not recorded). Some clones in this sample may be carry-over from other donors' samples.

This rearrangement joins TRBV11-2 to TRBJ2-5; possible D gene TRBD1, 6 bases. Germline V lookup: CDR1 SGHAT, CDR2 FQNNGV. CDR3 length equals 15 residues. The V gene lost 5 bases and the J gene lost 1 base, with 14 bases spanning the gap. The CDR3 loop reads CASSLGQQTQETQYF. In nucleotides, the CDR3 is TGTGCCAGCAGCCTTGGACAGCAGACCCAAGAGACCCAGTACTTC.

V and J are TRBV20-1 and TRBJ2-1; 14 nucleotides align to TRBD2. From germline, CDR1 is DFQATT and CDR2 SNEGSKA (reference sequence). The junction had 11 bases not matched to a gene; V was cut back by 7 bases and J by 6 bases. This CDR3 is built from 16 residues. The CDR3 nucleotides are TGCAGTGGAACCGTCGGGACTAGCGGGAGTGTCAATGAGCAGTTCTTC. This translates into CSGTVGTSGSVNEQFF.

This chain connects TRBV20-1 to TRBJ2-1; TRBD2 aligns across 8 bases. The J segment lost 6 bases and the V segment lost 0 bases, leaving 4 bases of the junction unmatched. CDR1 is DFQATT and CDR2 is SNEGSKA in the germline V gene (reference sequence). This CDR3 region has 14 residues. CDR3 region: CSARELAEVNEQFF. DNA of the CDR3: TGCAGTGCTAGAGAACTAGCGGAGGTCAATGAGCAGTTCTTC.

There are many counts of this clonotype. V usage is TRBV5-4 and J usage is TRBJ2-3; D is unclear. The CDR3 runs 14 residues. V was clipped by 4 bases and J by 2 bases, with 11 bases between them. CDR1 and CDR2 from the germline V gene are SGHNT and YYREEE (reference sequence). The CDR3 DNA reads TGTGCCAGCAGCGGAATATCCGACACAGATACGCAGTATTTT. Its translation: CASSGISDTDTQYF.

Ten or more counts support this clonotype. This rearrangement joins TRBV7-9 to TRBJ2-3; TRBD2 might be the D (5 bases). CDR1 is SEHNR and CDR2 is FQNEAQ in the germline V gene (reference sequence). V was shortened by 5 bases and J by 1 base, with 16 bases between the two germline ends. The CDR3 length is 16 residues. This CDR3 is CASSPGGLWGTDTQYF. The CDR3 DNA follows: TGTGCCAGCAGCCCTGGCGGGTTGTGGGGCACAGATACGCAGTATTTT.

The gene calls are TRBV27 and TRBJ2-7; 9 positions match TRBD2. V was pared by 5 bases and J by 4 bases, with 9 bases of the junction left unmatched. Germline V gene data show CDR1 as MNHEY and CDR2 as SMNVEV (reference sequence). This CDR3 has 15 amino acids. The CDR3 protein is CASSPGSGRAYEQYF. Here the CDR3 DNA reads TGTGCCAGCAGTCCGGGTAGCGGGAGAGCTTACGAGCAGTACTTC.

The sample holds a few counts of this clonotype. The V call is TRBV5-1, the J call TRBJ2-7; D is perhaps TRBD2 (5 bases). CDR3 size: 15 residues. Looked up from germline, CDR1 is SGHRS and CDR2 is YFSETQ. V lost 0 bases and J 4 bases, leaving 14 bases between the germline ends. CDR3 sequence (DNA): TGCGCCAGCAGCTTGGGGCTAGCATCATTTTACGAGCAGTACTTC. It codes for CASSLGLASFYEQYF.

This clonotype was recorded many times. The chain carries TRBV20-1 and TRBJ2-4; possibly TRBD2 for D (6 bases). This CDR3 has 14 residues. The V and J ends lost 3 bases and 7 bases respectively, with 16 bases between them. Germline CDR1 and CDR2: DFQATT and SNEGSKA (reference sequence). The CDR3 here is CSASVFSGDNIQYF. CDR3 in DNA: TGCAGTGCTAGTGTCTTTTCGGGGGACAACATTCAGTACTTC.

The chain uses TRBV5-6 and TRBJ2-6, with unresolved D. Germline CDR1 and CDR2: SGHDT and YYEEEE. The CDR3 contains 15 residues. V dropped 3 bases and J dropped 0 bases, with 7 bases sitting between them. CDR3 bases: TGTGCCAGCAGCTACACCCTCTCTGGGGCCAACGTCCTGACTTTC. It is translated as CASSYTLSGANVLTF.

There are many counts of this clonotype. The genes are TRBV7-9 and TRBJ2-5; 8 bases align to TRBD1. The V and J ends lost 5 bases and 5 bases, in that order; junction bases with no gene match: 10. This CDR3 comprises 15 residues. Looked up from germline, CDR1 is SEHNR and CDR2 is FQNEAQ (reference sequence). CDR3 residues: CASSLRKDRAETQYF. In DNA form, the CDR3 reads TGTGCCAGCAGCCTAAGAAAGGACAGGGCGGAGACCCAGTACTTC.

This clonotype was recorded many times. This sequence joins TRBV7-3 and TRBJ2-7, with D uncertain. The germline gives CDR1 SGHTA, CDR2 FQGTGA. V lost 5 bases, J lost 5 bases, and 19 bases lay in between. This CDR3 has 15 amino acids. The chain's CDR3 is CASSPRAARTHEQYF. Written as DNA, the CDR3 is TGTGCCAGCAGCCCAAGGGCGGCTCGAACCCACGAGCAGTACTTC. The whole variable domain, remainder taken from reference TRBV7-3 and TRBJ2-7, is GAGVSQTPSNKVTEKGKYVELRCDPISGHTALYWYRQSLGQGPEFLIYFQGTGAADDSGLPNDRFFAVRPEGSVSTLKIQRTERGDSAVYLCASSPRAARTHEQYFGPGTRLTVT.

This clonotype was seen many times. This sequence joins TRBV7-9 and TRBJ2-1, with 15 bases identical to TRBD2. This CDR3 contains 19 residues. V dropped 5 bases and J dropped 0; count of bases not matched to a gene: 8. Per germline, CDR1 SEHNR and CDR2 FQNEAQ (reference sequence). The CDR3 reads CASSGPGLAGGFSYNEQFF. Written as DNA, the CDR3 is TGTGCCAGCAGCGGACCGGGACTAGCGGGAGGATTCTCCTACAATGAGCAGTTCTTC.

This clonotype was detected many times. This chain uses TRBV2 with TRBJ2-5; 8 bases match TRBD2. The CDR3 runs to 17 residues. Trimming removed 1 base from V and 5 bases from J; junction bases left unmatched: 12. Germline CDR1 is SNHLY and CDR2 is FYNNEI. CDR3 sequence: CASSEGTSRRIGETQYF. The CDR3 region has the DNA TGTGCCAGCAGTGAAGGGACTAGCAGGCGCATCGGGGAGACCCAGTACTTC.

CDR3 protein: CAWSVISGRVRNEQFF. The DNA for the CDR3 is TGTGCCTGGAGTGTCATTAGCGGGAGGGTCAGGAATGAGCAGTTCTTC. The chain joins TRBV30 to TRBJ2-1, with 11 bases lining up with TRBD2. Per germline, CDR1 GTSNPN and CDR2 SVGIG (reference sequence). The CDR3 sequence is 16 residues long. J lost 7 bases, V lost 0 bases, and 8 bases had no gene match.

About this clonotype itself: This may stem from a read error, because a much larger clone lies one nucleotide away. The CDR3 DNA is TGTGCCAGTAGTAGGGACAGGGGAATGAACACTGAAGCTTTCTTT. This sequence encodes CASSRDRGMNTEAFF. The genes are TRBV19 and TRBJ1-1; 10 bases align to TRBD1. The CDR3 has 15 residues. Unmatched junction bases numbered 2, after V lost 4 bases and J lost 0 bases. Germline V gives CDR1 LNHDA, CDR2 SQIVND (reference sequence).

The chain links TRBV10-3 to TRBJ2-6; D is unclear. Germline values: CDR1 ENHRY, CDR2 SYGVKD. The CDR3 length is 16 residues. Deletions cut 0 bases from V and 1 base from J, with 7 bases between. The CDR3 DNA is TGTGCCATCAGTGAGTCGTACCAGTCTGGGGCCAACGTCCTGACTTTC. This codes for CAISESYQSGANVLTF.

V and J are TRBV9 and TRBJ2-7; 10 nucleotides match TRBD1. The CDR3 extends over 15 amino acids. Trimming removed 0 bases from V and 3 bases from J; junction bases left unmatched: 3. Germline V CDR1 and CDR2: SGDLS, YYNGEE. The CDR3 protein is CASSVGRTGGYEQYF. CDR3 nucleotide sequence: TGTGCCAGCAGCGTAGGCAGGACAGGGGGCTACGAGCAGTACTTC.

This clonotype was counted ten times or more. The chain combines TRBV7-2 with TRBJ2-7; TRBD1 matches 7 bases. Germline CDR1 and CDR2: SGHTA and FQGNSA. The V segment lost 6 bases and the J segment 4 bases; nucleotides outside the gene matches: 9. The CDR3 runs to 14 residues. The CDR3: CASRIDRVSYEQYF. The CDR3 DNA reads as TGTGCCAGCAGAATAGACAGGGTTAGTTACGAGCAGTACTTC. Based on the CDR3 plus reference TRBV7-2 and TRBJ2-7, the full variable domain is GAGVSQSPSNKVTEKGKDVELRCDPISGHTALYWYRQSLGQGLEFLIYFQGNSAPDKSGLPSDRFSAERTGGSVSTLTIQRTQQEDSAVYLCASRIDRVSYEQYFGPGTRLTVT.

This clonotype was seen repeatedly, ten times or more. The J gene is TRBJ2-7, the V gene TRBV10-3, with D hard to call. The CDR3 is made up of 15 amino acids. V was trimmed by 0 bases and J by 5 bases, leaving 14 bases between them. The germline CDR1 and CDR2 sequences are ENHRY and SYGVKD. CDR3 in DNA: TGTGCCATCAGTGAGTCACACCGAGGACCCCACGAGCAGTACTTC. Protein product: CAISESHRGPHEQYF.

This clonotype was detected ten times or more. This chain uses TRBV4-1 with TRBJ1-1; 7 bases map to TRBD1. Germline V gives CDR1 MGHRA, CDR2 YSYEKL. With 1 base clipped from V and 0 bases from J, the junction kept 2 bases outside the gene matches. The CDR3 runs 15 residues. For the CDR3, the DNA is TGCGCCAGCAGCCAAGCGGGACAGATGAACACTGAAGCTTTCTTT. Its translation is CASSQAGQMNTEAFF.